A selection of T cell receptor beta chains follows, all from one sample in a study of blood T cells in healthy people across ages. Each CDR3 protein gets one entry after TCRdb re-called the 5' RACE reads with MiXCR. This sample has roughly 650,000 distinct CDR3 sequences, with 32% found just once. Sequencing was carried out using blood. Receptor source: a woman older than 75 in good health. Each CDR3 is given with its conserved first and last residue. The size of a clone is reported for some rows only, either as once, few or many, or as a class for expanded clones.

V | size | length | CDR3
TRBV9 | many | 13 | CASSVDLTGQQYF
TRBV7-2 | many | 13 | CASSHPTASGYTF
TRBV20-1 | - | 12 | CSAFRQGVEQYF
TRBV27 | - | 19 | CASSLRIGQKDSYNSPLHF
TRBV12-3/TRBV12-4 | once | 15 | CASRASGVSSYEQYF
TRBV9 | once | 16 | CASGPSRGGGSSPLHF
TRBV5-4 | - | 17 | CASSPLPGRGGRNEQFF
TRBV28 | many | 17 | CASSIVTGGSAKNIQYF
TRBV7-2 | many | 15 | CASSLRQSTNEKLFF
TRBV29-1 | once | 16 | CSAGGTGGANTGELFF
TRBV6-6 | - | 15 | CASSYSQDCSYEQYF
TRBV6-5 | many | 13 | CASSPGANEKLFF
TRBV7-2 | many | 14 | CASSAGGSVETQYF
TRBV20-1 | many | 15 | CSAELAGRSQETQYF
TRBV7-9 | once | 13 | CASSLGTVQPQHF
TRBV29-1 | - | 13 | CSAGTGTSYEQYF
TRBV11-2 | - | 14 | CASSSGGVKNILYF
TRBV30 | many | 13 | CAWQTGEYQPQHF
TRBV20-1 | many | 13 | CSASRDPLDEQFF
TRBV5-3 | - | 13 | CARSLDGRDTQYF
TRBV12-3/TRBV12-4 | many | 14 | CASSFGGGNTEAFF
TRBV11-2 | many | 15 | CASSFGQTLNTEAFF
TRBV18 | few | 15 | CASSSPGSGGETQYF
TRBV12-3/TRBV12-4 | - | 14 | CASSFGGLAGELFF
TRBV5-5 | many | 18 | CASSLTSTGGFKDYGYTF
TRBV10-3 | many | 14 | CAISDGRNTDTQYF
TRBV15 | few | 13 | CATSRNQGSEAFF
TRBV5-1 | - | 16 | CASSLYFLGGNTEAFF
TRBV5-1 | - | 18 | CAGSLGGDLRSSYNEQYF
TRBV11-3 | - | 16 | CASSVSGKSYYNEQFF
TRBV28 | few | 16 | CASSLPRGSGTDTQYF
TRBV19 | - | 14 | CASSTHKGTDTQYF